Reported below is one TCR beta chain. Its target is unknown. The sample originates from a study of shared clonotypes between healthy human individuals. V lost 6 bases to trimming and J lost 1 base, with 6 bases between them. In germline, CDR1 is MDHEN, CDR2 SYDVKM. The length of the CDR3 is 12 residues. General study results and limits: Memory subsets had estimated richness that was generally smaller than that of naive subsets.

The deep-level immunoSEQ assay was used. Several immunoSEQ plates held equal portions of the genomic DNA taken from each subset. In the sorted-subset replicate PCRs, around 0.2 ug DNA, 25,000 to 30,000 T cell genomes, was used. Assay: immunoSEQ multiplex PCR; the TCRdb copy retains only in-frame clones and omits some. The sample has about 2 million clones, 85% to 95% seen once; the top ten hold more than 0.1%. The sequenced sample consisted of naive CD4+ T cells sorted from blood. This sample's subset: CD45RA+ positively selected. The gene calls are TRBV28 and TRBJ1-1, with D unresolved. This TCR came from a man younger than 35 in good health. CDR3 amino acids: CASRTTNTEAFF. CDR3 bases: TGTGCCAGCAGAACCACGAACACTGAAGCTTTCTTT.